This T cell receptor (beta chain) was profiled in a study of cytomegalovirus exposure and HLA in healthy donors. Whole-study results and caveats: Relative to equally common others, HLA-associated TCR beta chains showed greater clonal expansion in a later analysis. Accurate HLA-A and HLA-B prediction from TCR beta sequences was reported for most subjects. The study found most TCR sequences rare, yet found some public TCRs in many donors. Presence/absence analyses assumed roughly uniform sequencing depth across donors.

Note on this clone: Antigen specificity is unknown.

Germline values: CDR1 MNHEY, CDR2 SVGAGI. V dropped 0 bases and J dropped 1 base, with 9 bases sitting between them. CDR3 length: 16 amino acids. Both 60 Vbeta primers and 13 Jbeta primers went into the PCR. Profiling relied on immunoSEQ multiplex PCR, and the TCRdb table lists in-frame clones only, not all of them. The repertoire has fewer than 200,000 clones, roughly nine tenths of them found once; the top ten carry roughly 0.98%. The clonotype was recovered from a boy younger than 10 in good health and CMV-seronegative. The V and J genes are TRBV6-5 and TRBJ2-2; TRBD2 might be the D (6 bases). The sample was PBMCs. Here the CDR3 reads CASSYSPGVNTGELFF. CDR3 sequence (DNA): TGTGCCAGCAGTTACTCTCCGGGAGTGAACACCGGGGAGCTGTTTTTT.